These 5 T cell receptor beta chains came from one sample sequenced in a study of blood T cell repertoires in COVID-19. Clones were sequenced by immunoSEQ multiplex PCR, and TCRdb holds only the in-frame ones, with some missing. The data show 140,000 to 150,000 clones, around 80% seen once. The specimen was peripheral blood. These receptors all come from a woman aged 60 to 75 with acute or convalescent COVID-19.

The genes are TRBV19 and TRBJ1-5, with D tentatively TRBD1 (6 bases). There are 15 residues in the CDR3. V gave up 3 bases and J gave up 7 bases, with 16 bases separating them. Germline V lookup: CDR1 LNHDA, CDR2 SQIVND (reference sequence). The CDR3 sequence: CASSMIGGARQPQHF. The CDR3 DNA is TGTGCCAGTAGTATGATCGGGGGGGCTCGGCAGCCCCAGCATTTT.

This chain connects TRBV6-1 to TRBJ1-5, with 7 nucleotides matching TRBD1. Per the germline V gene, CDR1 is MNHNS and CDR2 is SASEGT. Trimming at V came to 2 bases and at J to 2 bases, leaving 6 bases not matched to a gene. This CDR3 is 16 amino acids long. CDR3 coding DNA: TGTGCCAGCAGTGAAAGACAGGGCTTAGGCAATCAGCCCCAGCATTTT. Translating it yields CASSERQGLGNQPQHF.

V gene TRBV6-1 combines with J gene TRBJ1-6; D is unclear. The CDR3 has 14 residues. The V gene's germline CDR1 is MNHNS and CDR2 SASEGT. Trimming removed 0 bases from V and 7 bases from J, with 7 bases in between. The CDR3 DNA is TGTGCCAGCAGTGAAGCAACAGTGAATTCACCCCTCCACTTT. Its protein is CASSEATVNSPLHF.

The chain joins TRBV21-1 to TRBJ2-2; TRBD2 was called by the table and not checked on the DNA. TRBV21-1 counts as a pseudogene. This CDR3 contains 16 residues. The CDR3 sequence: CASSGGLAGGSGELFF. In DNA, the CDR3 is TGTGCCAGCAGCGGTGGACTAGCGGGAGGGTCCGGGGAGCTGTTTTTT.

The sample holds one count of this clone. The chain recombines TRBV30 with TRBJ1-5; D not resolved. Germline values: CDR1 GTSNPN, CDR2 SVGIG (reference sequence). The V and J ends lost 1 base and 0 bases respectively, with 7 bases between them. This CDR3 contains 14 residues. CDR3: CAWSGGNSNQPQHF. Written as DNA, the CDR3 is TGTGCCTGGAGTGGAGGAAATAGCAATCAGCCCCAGCATTTT.